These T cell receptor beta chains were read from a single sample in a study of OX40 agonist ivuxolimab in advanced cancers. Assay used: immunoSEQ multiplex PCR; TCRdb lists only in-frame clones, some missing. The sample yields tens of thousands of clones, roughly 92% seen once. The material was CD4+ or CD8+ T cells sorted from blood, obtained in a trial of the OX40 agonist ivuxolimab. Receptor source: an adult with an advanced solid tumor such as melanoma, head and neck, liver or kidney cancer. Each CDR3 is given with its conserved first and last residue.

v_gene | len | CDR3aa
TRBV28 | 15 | CASTLTGDNSYEQYF
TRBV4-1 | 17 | CASSQASGLAGTDTQYF
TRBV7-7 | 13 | CASSLARAETQYF
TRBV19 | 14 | CASSIDLGNQPQHF
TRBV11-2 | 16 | CASSLLRGTGANVLTF
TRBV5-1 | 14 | CASSLAALGQKLFF
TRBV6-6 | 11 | CASSYRYEQYF
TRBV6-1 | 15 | CASSENQRSNTEAFF
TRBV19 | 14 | CASSDRDRNYEQYF
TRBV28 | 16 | CASSTTGQGLNQPQHF
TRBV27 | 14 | CASSHPGGNTEAFF
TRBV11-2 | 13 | CASSTGGALGQFF
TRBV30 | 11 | CAWSVRGTAFF
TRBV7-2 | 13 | CASGRGDSYEQYF
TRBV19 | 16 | CASSISRGSGNQPQHF
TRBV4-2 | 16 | CASSQVSGRGTGELFF
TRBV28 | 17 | CASIPPGGGSMNTEAFF
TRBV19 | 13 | CASSEQGGEAQYF
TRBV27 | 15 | CASSGGSDYVRTQYF
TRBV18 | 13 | CASSQQGNTEAFF
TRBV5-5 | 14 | CASSSGQGAWGYTF
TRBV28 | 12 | CASSFPSGELFF
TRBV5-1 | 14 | CASSLAGGTDTQYF
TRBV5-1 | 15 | CASTDIRSSQETQYF
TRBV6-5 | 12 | CASRQTQETQYF
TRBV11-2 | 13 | CASSLTPGYGYTF
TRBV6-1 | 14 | CASRVGSVIYEQYF